Listed below are T cell receptor beta chains from one sample, sequenced in a study of T cells after yellow fever vaccination. One entry per CDR3 protein results from TCRdb running MiXCR on the 5' RACE reads. The sample carries 140,000 to 150,000 distinct CDR3 sequences, approximately 6.6% recorded once. This specimen consisted of CD4+ T cells sorted from PBMCs, obtained 10 days after the yellow fever booster vaccination. The receptors were gathered from a man aged 30 to 45 who received the YFV17D yellow fever vaccine. Each CDR3 is given with its conserved first and last residue. A D gene is named only where the DNA matches it firmly. Rows may omit the clone size; those that give it use once, few, many or a size class.

>TRBV3-1|many|TRBJ1-1|.
TGTGCCAGCAGCCAAGATCGGCAGGGTGAAGCTTTCTTT
CASSQDRQGEAFF
>TRBV12-3/TRBV12-4|many|TRBJ1-1|TRBD1
TGTGCCAGCAGCCGGGACAGATCCACTGAAGCTTTCTTT
CASSRDRSTEAFF
>TRBV5-1|many|TRBJ2-1|TRBD1
TGCGCCAGCAGCTTGGCACAGGGGATCTACAATGAGCAGTTCTTC
CASSLAQGIYNEQFF
>TRBV6-1|many|TRBJ2-3|.
TGTGCCAGCGACCTCCCGGGGGAAGGAGACGGTAGCACAGATACGCAGTATTTT
CASDLPGEGDGSTDTQYF
>TRBV12-3/TRBV12-4|many|TRBJ2-5|.
TGTGCCAGCGGAGTTAGAAAAGAGACCCAGTACTTC
CASGVRKETQYF
>TRBV20-1|many|TRBJ2-5|.
TGCAGTGGTTCTCCGGGACATATCCAAGAGACCCAGTACTTC
CSGSPGHIQETQYF
>TRBV7-9|many|TRBJ1-6|TRBD1
TGTGCCAGCAGCCCGCAGTTGGGACAGGGGAATTCACCCCTCCACTTT
CASSPQLGQGNSPLHF
>TRBV20-1|many|TRBJ2-1|TRBD2
TGCAGTGCTAGTCGTTCGTTCAGCGGGAGTTCCGATGAGCAGTTCTTC
CSASRSFSGSSDEQFF
>TRBV12-3/TRBV12-4|many|TRBJ2-1|TRBD2
TGTGCCAGCAGTCCTACTAGCGGAAGCTACAATGAGCAGTTCTTC
CASSPTSGSYNEQFF
>TRBV5-4|few|TRBJ2-1|TRBD2
TGTGCCAGCAGCTTGGACAGGACTAGCGGGGTTGATGAGCAGTTCTTC
CASSLDRTSGVDEQFF
>TRBV12-3/TRBV12-4|many|TRBJ1-1|TRBD1
TGTGCCAGCAGTCCCCCACGCACAGGGGGCAACACTGAAGCTTTCTTT
CASSPPRTGGNTEAFF
>TRBV6-5|many|TRBJ1-4|.
TGTGCCAGCAGTTACGGGGGGCTGAGGGAAAAACTGTTTTTT
CASSYGGLREKLFF
>TRBV20-1|.|TRBJ2-1|TRBD1
TGCAGTGCTAGTTCCCGGGACAGGCCCAATGAGCAGTTCTTC
CSASSRDRPNEQFF
>TRBV3-1|once|TRBJ1-5|.
TGTGCCAGCAGCAAACCGATAGAGGGGAGCAATCAGCCCCAGCATTTT
CASSKPIEGSNQPQHF
>TRBV6-2/TRBV6-3|.|TRBJ2-7|.
TGTGCCAGCAGTAACTCAGCCTACGAGCAGTACTTC
CASSNSAYEQYF
>TRBV7-2|many|TRBJ1-6|.
TGTGCCAGCAGCTTAGTGGGGACCCTCCTCCACTTT
CASSLVGTLLHF
>TRBV29-1|many|TRBJ2-3|.
TGCAGCGTCCGAAAGGGGGGTCCTCGCACAGATACGCAGTATTTT
CSVRKGGPRTDTQYF
>TRBV4-3|many|TRBJ1-6|.
TGCGCCAGCAGCCAAGTACGGACTAATTCACCCCTCCACTTT
CASSQVRTNSPLHF
>TRBV6-5|many|TRBJ1-1|.
TGTGCCAGCAGTTACAGACAGAACACTGAAGCTTTCTTT
CASSYRQNTEAFF
>TRBV18|many|TRBJ2-5|.
TGTGCCAGCTCACCCGATCCACACGGCGGGGCCCAGTACTTC
CASSPDPHGGAQYF
>TRBV15|few|TRBJ2-1|.
TGTGCCACCAGCAGAGTTCAGGTCGCCTACAATGAGCAGTTCTTC
CATSRVQVAYNEQFF
>TRBV20-1|many|TRBJ2-2|.
TGCAGTGCTAGAGATGGCGACTACACCGGGGAGCTGTTTTTT
CSARDGDYTGELFF
>TRBV12-3/TRBV12-4|medium-sized|TRBJ2-2|TRBD1
TGTGCCTCCCGACAGGGAGCCGGGGAGCTGTTTTTT
CASRQGAGELFF
>TRBV12-3/TRBV12-4|many|TRBJ2-2|.
TGTGCCAGCAGTTTATTTGTGAGCGAATTTAGAGCCGGGGAGCTGTTTTTT
CASSLFVSEFRAGELFF
>TRBV5-1|few|TRBJ2-1|TRBD2
TGCGCCAGCAGCTCCGCGAGCGGGAGGGCCCACAATGAGCAGTTCTTC
CASSSASGRAHNEQFF
>TRBV7-2|.|TRBJ2-3|TRBD2
TGTGCCAGCAGCTTCCGAGCGGGAGAGTTGAGAGATACGCAGTATTTT
CASSFRAGELRDTQYF
>TRBV19|few|TRBJ2-1|TRBD2
TGTGCCAGCCGGTGGGGGGGAGGGAGCGGGAACTACAATGAGCAGTTCTTC
CASRWGGGSGNYNEQFF
>TRBV2|many|TRBJ2-7|.
TGTGCCAGCAGTGAACAGTATTACGAGCAGTACTTC
CASSEQYYEQYF
>TRBV6-5|many|TRBJ1-1|.
TGTGCCAGCAGGTCTGGAGGGGTGACTGAAGCTTTCTTT
CASRSGGVTEAFF